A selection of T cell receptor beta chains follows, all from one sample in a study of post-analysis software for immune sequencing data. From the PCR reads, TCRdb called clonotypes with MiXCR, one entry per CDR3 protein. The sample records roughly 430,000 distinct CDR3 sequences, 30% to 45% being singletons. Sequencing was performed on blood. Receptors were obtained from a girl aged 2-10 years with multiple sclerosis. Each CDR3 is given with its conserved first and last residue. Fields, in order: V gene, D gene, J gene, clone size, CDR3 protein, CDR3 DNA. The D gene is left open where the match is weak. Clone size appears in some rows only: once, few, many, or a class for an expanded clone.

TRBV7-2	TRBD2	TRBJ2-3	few	CASSPSGTSDTQYF	TGTGCCAGCAGCCCTAGCGGGACCTCAGATACGCAGTATTTT
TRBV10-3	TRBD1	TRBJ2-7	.	CAISGGQGATYEQYF	TGTGCCATCAGTGGAGGACAGGGGGCTACCTACGAGCAGTACTTC
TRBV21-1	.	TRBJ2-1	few	CASSKDRGYNEQFF	TGTGCCAGCAGCAAAGATCGGGGGTACAATGAGCAGTTCTTC
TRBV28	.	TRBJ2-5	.	CASSFAHVETQYF	TGTGCCAGCAGTTTCGCCCATGTCGAGACCCAGTACTTC
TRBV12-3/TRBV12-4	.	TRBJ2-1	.	CASSLGALTEAFF	TGTGCCAGCAGTTTAGGGGCCCTCACTGAAGCTTTCTTC
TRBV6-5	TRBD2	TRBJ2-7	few	CAARPGGEIYEQYF	TGTGCCGCCCGCCCGGGAGGAGAGATCTACGAGCAGTACTTC
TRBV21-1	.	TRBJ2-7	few	CASSKTVQSGLYEQYF	TGTGCCAGCAGCAAAACCGTCCAGAGCGGGCTCTACGAGCAGTACTTC
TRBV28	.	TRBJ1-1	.	CASSLSGGTPIMNTEAFF	TGTGCCAGCAGTTTATCTGGAGGGACCCCTATTATGAACACTGAAGCTTTCTTT
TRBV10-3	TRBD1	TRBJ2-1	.	CAISRRQGRDNEQFF	TGTGCCATCAGTCGAAGACAGGGAAGGGACAATGAGCAGTTCTTC
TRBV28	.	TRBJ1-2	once	CASSAGVGQSPRPGYTF	TGTGCCAGCAGCGCCGGCGTTGGACAGTCCCCTCGTCCGGGCTACACCTTC
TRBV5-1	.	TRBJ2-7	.	CASSLGEGLHEQYF	TGCGCCAGCAGCTTGGGTGAGGGGCTCCACGAGCAGTACTTC
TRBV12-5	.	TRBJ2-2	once	CASGLARDGNTGELFF	TGTGCTAGTGGTTTGGCCCGGGACGGCAACACCGGGGAGCTGTTTTTT
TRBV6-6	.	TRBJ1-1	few	CASSVLRTEAFF	TGTGCCAGCAGCGTTTTGCGCACTGAAGCTTTCTTT
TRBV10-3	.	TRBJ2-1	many	CAISEQGSYNEQFF	TGTGCCATCAGTGAGCAGGGCTCCTACAATGAGCAGTTCTTC
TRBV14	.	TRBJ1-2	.	CASSQLSGPSYGYTF	TGTGCCAGCAGCCAGCTTTCCGGGCCGTCCTATGGCTACACCTTC
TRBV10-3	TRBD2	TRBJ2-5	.	CAISERIVGLAGGGTQYF	TGTGCCATCAGTGAGCGGATAGTCGGACTAGCGGGAGGAGGGACCCAGTACTTC
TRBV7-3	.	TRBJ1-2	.	CASSPEAGINYGYTF	TGTGCCAGCAGCCCGGAGGCCGGGATTAACTATGGCTACACCTTC
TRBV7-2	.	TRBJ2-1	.	CASSLDAGFYNEQFF	TGTGCCAGCAGCTTAGATGCGGGGTTCTACAATGAGCAGTTCTTC
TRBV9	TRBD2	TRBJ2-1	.	CASSVAPSGNNEQFF	TGTGCCAGCAGCGTCGCTCCGAGCGGGAACAATGAGCAGTTCTTC
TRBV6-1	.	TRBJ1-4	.	CASRKPQNEKLFF	TGTGCCAGCAGAAAGCCACAAAATGAAAAACTGTTTTTT
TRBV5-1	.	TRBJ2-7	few	CASSLEGRPAYEQYF	TGCGCCAGCAGCTTGGAAGGACGCCCAGCCTACGAGCAGTACTTC
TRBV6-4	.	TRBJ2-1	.	CASKVEDWYSYNEQFF	TGTGCCAGCAAGGTAGAGGACTGGTACTCCTACAATGAGCAGTTCTTC
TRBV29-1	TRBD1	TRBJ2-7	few	CSVTPWTGEYEQYF	TGCAGCGTCACCCCGTGGACAGGGGAGTACGAGCAGTACTTC
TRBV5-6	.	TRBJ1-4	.	CASSSGTEVFLDEKRFF	TGTGCCAGCAGCAGCGGGACGGAGGTCTTTTTGGATGAAAAACGGTTTTTT